This is a list of T cell receptor beta chains from one sample in a study of prognosis after radiotherapy for stage I lung cancer. TCRdb reprocessed the multiplex PCR reads via MiXCR and lists one record per CDR3 protein. In the table there are approximately 20,000 distinct CDR3 sequences, roughly 28% of which are singletons. The specimen was PBMCs, collected before or after stereotactic body radiation therapy (not recorded which). The source of these receptors is a donor at least 50 years old with non-small cell lung cancer. Both conserved end residues are part of each CDR3. The order of the fields is clone size, D gene, V gene, J gene, CDR3 DNA, CDR3 protein. The D gene is left open where the match is weak. Only some rows state a clone size, as once, few, many or a class for expanded clones.

many	TRBD1	TRBV6-2/TRBV6-3	TRBJ2-1	TGTGCCAGCACTAGACAGGGCAATGAGCAGTTCTTC	CASTRQGNEQFF
many	.	TRBV29-1	TRBJ2-2	TGCAGCGTTGATACTGAAGGGCACACGGGCACCGGGGAGCTGTTTTTT	CSVDTEGHTGTGELFF
many	.	TRBV6-4	TRBJ2-2	TGTGCCAGCAGTGGAGAGCCGGGAGCCGGCACCGGGGAGCTGTTTTTT	CASSGEPGAGTGELFF
many	.	TRBV7-2	TRBJ2-5	TGTGCCAGCAGCTTAGCGGGAGCGGCGCAAGAGACCCAGTACTTC	CASSLAGAAQETQYF
.	.	TRBV6-1	TRBJ2-3	TGTGCCAGCAGCGCGATTGTTGGGAACACAGATACGCAGTATTTT	CASSAIVGNTDTQYF
many	.	TRBV6-1	TRBJ1-5	TGTGCCAGCAGTGTGGGCTCGTCTTTTAGTAGTCCCCAGCATTTT	CASSVGSSFSSPQHF
many	.	TRBV3-2	TRBJ1-5	TGTGCCAGCAGCCACAAAGCCCATCCGGGTCCCCAGCCCCAGCATTTT	CASSHKAHPGPQPQHF
many	.	TRBV28	TRBJ1-2	TGTGCCAGCAGCGATAAAGGTGGGGGATCCTATGGCTACACCTTC	CASSDKGGGSYGYTF
many	.	TRBV18	TRBJ2-7	TGTGCCAGCTCCCCCATAGATGGGGGCTACGAGCAGTACTTC	CASSPIDGGYEQYF
medium-sized	TRBD1	TRBV11-3	TRBJ2-1	TGTGCCAGCAGTAGGGACAGGGCGAACAATGAGCAGTTCTTC	CASSRDRANNEQFF